This T cell receptor (beta chain) was profiled in a study of a mutant IDH1 vaccine in newly diagnosed glioma. Study-level background: Vaccines began 4-6 weeks after radiotherapy alone, or with temozolomide cycles. Treated individuals were around 62% male and around 40% female, averaging about 41 years of age. Former treatment meant radiotherapy, temozolomide, or both; the majority had gotten both.

This table comes from immunoSEQ multiplex PCR, and its TCRdb copy is limited to in-frame clones, with some not included. This table has 65,000 or so clones, about 85% appearing once. This sample's time point: week 23, last vaccination. The investigators gave 300 ug of mutant IDH1 20-mer peptide in each vaccine dose, together with topical imiquimod. Astrocytomas found in donors were new, WHO grade 3 or 4, IDH1-mutant and ATRX-lost. The CDR3 length is 15 residues. CDR1 is SGHRS, CDR2 YFSETQ, per germline. V was pared by 5 bases and J by 0 bases, with 11 bases between. This clone has just one count. The target antigen is unknown.

The sequencing here drew on PBMCs, taken from a glioma patient whose treatment included an IDH1 peptide vaccine. The TCR was taken from a man in his thirties or forties with glioma. V is TRBV5-1 and J is TRBJ1-4, with a weak D call TRBD1 (5 bases). The CDR3 region has the DNA TGCGCCAGCAGTCCGCAGGGCGCAACTAATGAAAAACTGTTTTTT. This encodes CASSPQGATNEKLFF. The variable domain in full, completed from reference TRBV5-1 and TRBJ1-4, reads KAGVTQTPRYLIKTRGQQVTLSCSPISGHRSVSWYQQTPGQGLQFLFEYFSETQRNKGNFPGRFSGRQFSNSRSEMNVSTLELGDSALYLCASSPQGATNEKLFFGSGTQLSVL.